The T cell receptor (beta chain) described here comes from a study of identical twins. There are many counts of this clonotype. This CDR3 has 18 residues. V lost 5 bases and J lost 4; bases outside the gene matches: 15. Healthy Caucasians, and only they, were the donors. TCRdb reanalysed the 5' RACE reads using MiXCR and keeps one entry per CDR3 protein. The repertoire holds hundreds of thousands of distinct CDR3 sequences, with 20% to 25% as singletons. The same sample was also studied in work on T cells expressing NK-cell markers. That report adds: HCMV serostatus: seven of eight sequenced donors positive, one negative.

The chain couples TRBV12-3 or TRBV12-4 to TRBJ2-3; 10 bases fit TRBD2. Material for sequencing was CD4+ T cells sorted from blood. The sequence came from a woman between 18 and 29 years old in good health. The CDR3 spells CASSPRAGVAGGSDTQYF. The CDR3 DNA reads TGTGCCAGCAGTCCACGCGCTGGGGTAGCGGGGGGATCAGATACGCAGTATTTT.